The sequence of this T cell receptor (beta chain) was determined in a study of shared clonotypes between healthy human individuals. About the study: Three plates each covered CD4 naive and memory; CD8 naive two, CD8 memory one. Study-wide results and limits: Among a few donors, roughly 5% of naive CD4 clonotypes were found in common.

About this clone itself: No antigen is known for it.

Evenly divided among several immunoSEQ plates was the genomic DNA of each subset. TCRdb's table, derived via immunoSEQ multiplex PCR, lists solely in-frame clones and lacks some. The sample includes around 370,000 clones, approximately 97% of them seen just once. Germline-derived CDR1 and CDR2 are GTSNPN and SVGIG (reference sequence). Trimming removed 2 bases at V and 1 base at J, with 10 bases between. There are 14 residues in the CDR3. The material sequenced was memory CD8+ T cells sorted from blood. The sample's subset: CD45RO+ cells pooled with CCR7-negative TemRA cells. This chain links TRBV30 with TRBJ2-3; D is uncertain. The source of this sequence is a man aged 25 to 45 in good health. The CDR3 loop reads CAWSLQPRTDTQYF. The DNA of the CDR3 is TGTGCCTGGAGTCTCCAGCCCCGCACAGATACGCAGTATTTT.